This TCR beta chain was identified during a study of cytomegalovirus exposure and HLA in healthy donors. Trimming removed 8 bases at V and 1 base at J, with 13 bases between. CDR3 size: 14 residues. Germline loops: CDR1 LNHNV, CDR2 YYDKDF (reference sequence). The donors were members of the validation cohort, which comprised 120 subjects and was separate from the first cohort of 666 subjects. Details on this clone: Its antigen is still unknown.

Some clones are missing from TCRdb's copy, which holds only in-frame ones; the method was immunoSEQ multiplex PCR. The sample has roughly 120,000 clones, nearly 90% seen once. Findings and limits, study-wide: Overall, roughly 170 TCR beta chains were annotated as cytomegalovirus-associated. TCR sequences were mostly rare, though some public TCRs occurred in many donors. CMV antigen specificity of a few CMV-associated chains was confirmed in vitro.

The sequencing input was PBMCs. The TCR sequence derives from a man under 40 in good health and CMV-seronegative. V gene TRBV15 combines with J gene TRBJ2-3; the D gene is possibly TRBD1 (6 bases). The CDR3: CATAGQLRTDTQYF. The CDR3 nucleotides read TGTGCCACCGCAGGACAGCTACGCACAGATACGCAGTATTTT. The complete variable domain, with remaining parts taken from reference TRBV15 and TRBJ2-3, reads DAMVIQNPRYQVTQFGKPVTLSCSQTLNHNVMYWYQQKSSQAPKLLFHYYDKDFNNEADTPDNFQSRRPNTSFCFLDIRSPGLGDTAMYLCATAGQLRTDTQYFGPGTRLTVL.